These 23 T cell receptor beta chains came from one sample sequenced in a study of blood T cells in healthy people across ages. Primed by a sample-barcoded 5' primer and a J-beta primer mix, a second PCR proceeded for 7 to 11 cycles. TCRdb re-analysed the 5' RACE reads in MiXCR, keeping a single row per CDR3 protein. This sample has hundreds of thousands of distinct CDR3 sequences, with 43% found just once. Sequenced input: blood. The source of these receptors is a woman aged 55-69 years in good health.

CDR3 nucleotide sequence: TGCGCCAGCAGCCAAGGTGGGACTAGCGGGAGTGGGACGCAGTATTTT. Protein: CASSQGGTSGSGTQYF. V is TRBV4-3 and J is TRBJ2-3; 14 bases map to TRBD2. J gave up 9 bases and V 1 base, and 6 bases lay outside the gene matches. Germline V gene sequence: CDR1 LGHNA, CDR2 YSLEER. The CDR3 is 16 amino acids.

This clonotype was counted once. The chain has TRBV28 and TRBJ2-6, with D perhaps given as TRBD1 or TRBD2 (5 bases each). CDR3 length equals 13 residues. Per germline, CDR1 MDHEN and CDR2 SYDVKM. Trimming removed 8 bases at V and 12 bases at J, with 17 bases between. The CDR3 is CASGTGPISVLTF. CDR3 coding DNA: TGTGCCAGCGGAACGGGACCCATATCCGTCCTGACTTTC.

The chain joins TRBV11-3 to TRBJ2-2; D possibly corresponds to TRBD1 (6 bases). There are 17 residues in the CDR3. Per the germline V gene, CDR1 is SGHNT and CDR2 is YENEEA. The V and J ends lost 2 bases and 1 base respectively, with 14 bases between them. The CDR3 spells CASSLNWGPGNTGELFF. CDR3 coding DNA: TGTGCCAGCAGCTTAAATTGGGGGCCGGGGAACACCGGGGAGCTGTTTTTT.

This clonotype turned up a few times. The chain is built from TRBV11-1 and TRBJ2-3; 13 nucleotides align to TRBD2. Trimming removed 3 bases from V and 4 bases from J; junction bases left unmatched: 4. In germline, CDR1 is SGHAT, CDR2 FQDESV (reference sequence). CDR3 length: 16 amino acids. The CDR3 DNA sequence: TGTGCCAGCAGCTTGGGACTAGCGGGGTCCGCAGATACGCAGTATTTT. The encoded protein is CASSLGLAGSADTQYF.

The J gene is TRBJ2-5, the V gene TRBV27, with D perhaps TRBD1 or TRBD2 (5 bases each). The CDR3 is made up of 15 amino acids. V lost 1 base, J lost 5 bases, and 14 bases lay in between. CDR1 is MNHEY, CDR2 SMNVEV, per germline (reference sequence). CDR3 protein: CASSLWDGGRETQYF. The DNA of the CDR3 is TGTGCCAGCAGTTTATGGGACGGTGGTCGGGAGACCCAGTACTTC.

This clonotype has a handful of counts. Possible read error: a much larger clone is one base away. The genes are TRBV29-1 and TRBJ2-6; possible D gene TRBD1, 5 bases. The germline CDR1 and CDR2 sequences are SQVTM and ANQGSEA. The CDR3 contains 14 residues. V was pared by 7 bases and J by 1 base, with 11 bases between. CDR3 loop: CSAVHRSGANVLTF. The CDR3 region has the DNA TGCAGCGCCGTTCACAGGTCTGGGGCCAACGTCCTGACTTTC.

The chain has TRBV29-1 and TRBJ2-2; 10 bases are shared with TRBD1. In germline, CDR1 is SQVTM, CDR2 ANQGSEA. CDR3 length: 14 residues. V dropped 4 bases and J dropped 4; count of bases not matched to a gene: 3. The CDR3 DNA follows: TGCAGCGTTGGGGGACAGGGGCGCACCGGGGAGCTGTTTTTT. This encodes CSVGGQGRTGELFF.

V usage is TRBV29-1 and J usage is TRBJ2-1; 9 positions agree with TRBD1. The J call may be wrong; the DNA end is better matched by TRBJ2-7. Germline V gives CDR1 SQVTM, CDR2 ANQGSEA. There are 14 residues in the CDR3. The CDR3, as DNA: TGCAGCGTTGGGGACAGGGCGGCCTACAATGAGCAGTACTTC. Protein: CSVGDRAAYNEQYF.

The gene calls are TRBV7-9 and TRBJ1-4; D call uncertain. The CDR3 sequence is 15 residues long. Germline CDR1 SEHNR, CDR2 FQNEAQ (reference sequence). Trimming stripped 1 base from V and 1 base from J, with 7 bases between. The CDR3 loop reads CASSLVPVTNEKLFF. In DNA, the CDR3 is TGTGCCAGCAGCTTAGTTCCTGTAACTAATGAAAAACTGTTTTTT. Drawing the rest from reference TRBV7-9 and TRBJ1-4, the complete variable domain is DTGVSQNPRHKITKRGQNVTFRCDPISEHNRLYWYRQTLGQGPEFLTYFQNEAQLEKSRLLSDRFSAERPKGSFSTLEIQRTEQGDSAMYLCASSLVPVTNEKLFFGSGTQLSVL.

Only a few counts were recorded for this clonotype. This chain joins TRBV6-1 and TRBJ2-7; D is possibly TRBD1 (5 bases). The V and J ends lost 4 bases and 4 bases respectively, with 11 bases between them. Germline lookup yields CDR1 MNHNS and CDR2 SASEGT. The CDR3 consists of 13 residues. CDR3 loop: CASSGYDSYEQYF. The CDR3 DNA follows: TGTGCCAGCAGTGGGTATGACAGTTACGAGCAGTACTTC.

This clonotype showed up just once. The CDR3 bases are TGCAGTGCTAGAGCGGGAGAGGGAAATGAGCAGTTCTTC. Its protein product is CSARAGEGNEQFF. The genes are TRBV20-1 and TRBJ2-1; TRBD2 is a possible D gene (6 bases). The CDR3 is 13 residues long. Trimming shortened V by 1 base and J by 7 bases, and 11 bases separated the two germline ends. The germline V gene has CDR1 DFQATT and CDR2 SNEGSKA (reference sequence).

CDR3 in amino acids: CSMSPGTSTTDTQYF. The CDR3 DNA follows: TGCAGTATGTCCCCCGGGACTAGCACCACAGATACGCAGTATTTT. The chain couples TRBV20-1 to TRBJ2-3; 9 bases fit TRBD2. The trim removed 8 bases at V and 2 bases at J, leaving 11 bases unmatched. The V gene's germline CDR1 is DFQATT and CDR2 SNEGSKA (reference sequence). This CDR3 region has 15 residues.

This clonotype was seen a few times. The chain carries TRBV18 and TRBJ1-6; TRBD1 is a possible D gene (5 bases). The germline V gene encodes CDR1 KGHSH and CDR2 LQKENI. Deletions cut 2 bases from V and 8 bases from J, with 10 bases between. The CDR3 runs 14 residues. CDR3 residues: CASSPDGADSPLHF. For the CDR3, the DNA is TGTGCCAGCTCACCAGATGGGGCGGATTCACCCCTCCACTTT.

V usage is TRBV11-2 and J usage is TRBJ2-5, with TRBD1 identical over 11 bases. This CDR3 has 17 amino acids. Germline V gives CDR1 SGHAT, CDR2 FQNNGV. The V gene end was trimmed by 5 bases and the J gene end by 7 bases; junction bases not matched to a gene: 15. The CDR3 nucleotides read TGTGCCAGCAGCGAATTGCCACCGGGACAGGGGGTTGGGACCCAGTACTTC. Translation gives CASSELPPGQGVGTQYF.

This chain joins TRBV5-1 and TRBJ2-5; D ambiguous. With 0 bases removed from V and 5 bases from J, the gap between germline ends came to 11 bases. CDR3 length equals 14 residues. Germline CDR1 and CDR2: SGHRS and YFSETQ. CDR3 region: CASSLGTVGETQYF. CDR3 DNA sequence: TGCGCCAGCAGCTTGGGGACGGTCGGGGAGACCCAGTACTTC.

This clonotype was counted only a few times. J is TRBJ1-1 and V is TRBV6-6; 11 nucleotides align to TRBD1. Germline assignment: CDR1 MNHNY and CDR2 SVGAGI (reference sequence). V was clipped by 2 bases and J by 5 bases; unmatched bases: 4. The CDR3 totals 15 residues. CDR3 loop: CASSYPGQGGTEAFF. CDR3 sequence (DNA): TGTGCCAGCAGTTACCCGGGACAGGGGGGGACTGAAGCTTTCTTT.

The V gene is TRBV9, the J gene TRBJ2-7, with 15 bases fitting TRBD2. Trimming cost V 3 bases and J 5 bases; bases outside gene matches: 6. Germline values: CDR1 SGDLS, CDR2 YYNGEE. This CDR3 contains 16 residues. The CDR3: CASSGGLAGGSDEQYF. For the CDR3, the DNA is TGTGCCAGCAGCGGGGGACTAGCGGGAGGTTCCGACGAGCAGTACTTC.

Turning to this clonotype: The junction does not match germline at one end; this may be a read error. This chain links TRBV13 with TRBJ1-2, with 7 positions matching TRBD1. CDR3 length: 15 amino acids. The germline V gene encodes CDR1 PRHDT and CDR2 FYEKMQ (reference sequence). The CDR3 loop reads CASSTSGTANYGHTF. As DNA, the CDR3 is TGTGCCAGCAGCACCTCCGGGACAGCTAACTATGGCCACACCTTC.

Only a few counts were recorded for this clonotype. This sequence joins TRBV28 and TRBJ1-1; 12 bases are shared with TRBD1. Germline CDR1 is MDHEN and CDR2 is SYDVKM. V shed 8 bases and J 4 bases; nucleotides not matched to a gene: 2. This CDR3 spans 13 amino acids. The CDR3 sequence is CASGTGGGTEAFF. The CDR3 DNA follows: TGTGCCAGCGGGACAGGGGGCGGCACTGAAGCTTTCTTT.

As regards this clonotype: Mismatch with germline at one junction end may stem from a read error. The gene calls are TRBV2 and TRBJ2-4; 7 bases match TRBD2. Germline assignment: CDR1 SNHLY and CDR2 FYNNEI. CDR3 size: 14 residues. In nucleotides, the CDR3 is TGTGCCAGCAGTGACGGTCGGGCGGGAGACCCCCGGCTCTTC. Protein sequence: CASSDGRAGDPRLF.

Here the CDR3 DNA reads TGTGCCAGCAGCAATCGACTAGCGGGAGACACAGATACGCAGTATTTT. Translation: CASSNRLAGDTDTQYF. The chain has TRBV7-2 and TRBJ2-3, with TRBD2 identical over 12 bases. The CDR3 is made up of 16 amino acids. J was trimmed by 2 bases and V by 5 bases; bases with no gene match: 5. The germline V gene has CDR1 SGHTA and CDR2 FQGNSA. Full variable domain (rest looked up from reference TRBV7-2 and TRBJ2-3): GAGVSQSPSNKVTEKGKDVELRCDPISGHTALYWYRQSLGQGLEFLIYFQGNSAPDKSGLPSDRFSAERTGGSVSTLTIQRTQQEDSAVYLCASSNRLAGDTDTQYFGPGTRLTVL.

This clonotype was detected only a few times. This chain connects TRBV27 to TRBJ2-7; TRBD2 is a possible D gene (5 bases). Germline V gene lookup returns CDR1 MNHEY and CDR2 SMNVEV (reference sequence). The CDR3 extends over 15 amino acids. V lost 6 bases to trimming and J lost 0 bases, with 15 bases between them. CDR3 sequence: CASSALDGLSYEQYF. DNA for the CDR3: TGTGCCAGCAGCGCATTGGACGGACTCTCCTACGAGCAGTACTTC.

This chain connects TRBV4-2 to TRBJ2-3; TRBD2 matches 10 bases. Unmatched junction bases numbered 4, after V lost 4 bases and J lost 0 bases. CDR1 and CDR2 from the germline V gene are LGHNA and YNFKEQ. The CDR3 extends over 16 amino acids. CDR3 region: CASSPTSGRSTDTQYF. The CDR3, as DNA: TGTGCCAGCAGCCCGACTAGCGGGCGGAGCACAGATACGCAGTATTTT.